This TCR beta chain was sequenced in a study of shared clonotypes between healthy human individuals. Overall study results and limits: Sequencing depth was a factor that was expected to affect clonotype sharing among donors.

Terminally differentiated effector memory CD45RA+ cells were left out of the naive CD8 fraction, which was CD45RO-negative and positively selected for CCR7. Concerning this clone itself: Its antigen is undetermined.

TCRdb's table, derived via immunoSEQ multiplex PCR, lists solely in-frame clones and lacks some. This table has some 1,900,000 clones, less than 95% appearing once. With 8 bases removed from V and 10 bases from J, the gap between germline ends came to 23 bases. Per germline, CDR1 MNHNY and CDR2 SVGAGI (reference sequence). This CDR3 has 14 residues. The chain couples TRBV6-6 to TRBJ1-1; D call uncertain. This receptor was identified in a man between 18 and 35 years old in good health. The sequenced sample was naive CD8+ T cells sorted from blood. The CDR3 bases are TGTGCCAGCTTCCAAGAGGCGCTAACCGGCGGAGCTTTCTTT. It specifies CASFQEALTGGAFF.